The sequence of this T cell receptor (beta chain) was determined in a study of radiation and T cells in renal cell carcinoma. The CDR3 is made up of 13 amino acids. V dropped 3 bases and J dropped 0 bases, with 5 bases sitting between them. Germline CDR1 is SEHNR and CDR2 is FQNEAQ (reference sequence). Sequenced by immunoSEQ multiplex PCR; TCRdb stores in-frame clones only, minus some. In the table there are about 150,000 clones, roughly 87% of which are singletons. As for time point: blood 2 weeks post-SBRT. Treatment in this sample: 15 Gy SBRT to primary tumor, nephrectomy 4 weeks later. This clone was seen more than once but under ten times.

The specimen was blood, collected from a patient whose treatment included radiotherapy and nephrectomy. The TCR originated in a woman aged 50 to 65 with renal cell carcinoma. This rearrangement joins TRBV7-9 to TRBJ1-1; D is uncertain. The CDR3 DNA follows: TGTGCCAGCAGCTTGACACTGAACACTGAAGCTTTCTTT. Translating gives CASSLTLNTEAFF.